The clone carrying this T cell receptor beta chain occurred many times. Germline V CDR1 and CDR2: LGHDT, YNNKEL (reference sequence). This CDR3 is 14 amino acids long. V was clipped by 0 bases and J by 9 bases; unmatched bases: 4. Carrying unique molecular identifiers, the cDNA also gained a universal primer site through template switching. Each CDR3 protein is one row after TCRdb ran MiXCR on the 5' RACE reads. This table has a few hundred thousand distinct CDR3 sequences, 8% to 9.5% appearing once. This entry is derived from a study of identical twins. These data were likewise used in another study, on yellow fever vaccine responses in identical twins.

The sequenced sample consisted of CD8+ T cells sorted from blood. The clonotype originates from a woman between 18 and 30 years old in good health. The chain has TRBV3-1 and TRBJ2-1, with 8 bases lining up with TRBD2. DNA of the CDR3: TGTGCCAGCAGCCAAGACGGTACTAGCGGTGAGCAGTTCTTC. Translating it yields CASSQDGTSGEQFF.